Shown below are 24 T cell receptor beta chains from a single sample sequenced in a study of a mutant IDH1 vaccine in newly diagnosed glioma. The antigens for these receptors are not known. The data were produced by immunoSEQ multiplex PCR, yet TCRdb's version contains in-frame clones alone and is incomplete. In the table there are about 55,000 clones, over 70% of which are singletons. The time point was: week 23, last vaccination. With topical imiquimod, each dose of the vaccine consisted of 300 ug of mutant IDH1 20-mer peptide. Sequences were derived from PBMCs, sampled from a glioma patient whose treatment included an IDH1 peptide vaccine. The receptors shown here come from a man between 40 and 49 years old with glioma.

In nucleotides, the CDR3 is TGTGCCAGCAGCGGAACCGGGACGGATGAAAAACTGTTTTTT. It specifies CASSGTGTDEKLFF. The chain employs TRBV7-8 and TRBJ1-4; possible D gene TRBD1, 5 bases. V dropped 5 bases and J dropped 6 bases, with 13 bases sitting between them. The CDR3 loop spans 14 amino acids. Germline loops: CDR1 SGHVS, CDR2 FQNEAQ.

The CDR3 sequence: CASSRDRGLGEQFF. The CDR3 DNA is TGTGCCAGCAGCCGGGACAGGGGGCTAGGTGAGCAGTTCTTC. This chain uses TRBV14 with TRBJ2-1, with TRBD1 matching over 12 bases. The length of the CDR3 is 14 residues. CDR1 and CDR2 from the germline V gene are SGHDN and FVKESK. V dropped 4 bases and J dropped 9; count of bases not matched to a gene: 4.

The chain carries TRBV2 and TRBJ1-2; a possible D gene is TRBD1 (6 bases). V lost 8 bases, J lost 7 bases, and 17 bases lay in between. The length of the CDR3 is 13 residues. Germline values: CDR1 SNHLY, CDR2 FYNNEI. The CDR3 loop is CASLGTSRGGYTF. The DNA for the CDR3 is TGTGCCAGCCTCGGGACAAGTCGGGGTGGCTACACCTTC.

This clone was found a few times. The chain is built from TRBV4-2 and TRBJ2-7, with D unresolved. Trimming left V 0 bases short and J 3 bases short, with 12 bases between. The germline V gene encodes CDR1 LGHNA and CDR2 YNFKEQ. This CDR3 has 15 amino acids. CDR3 nucleotides: TGTGCCAGCAGCCAAGACTGGGCCGTGGGCTACGAGCAGTACTTC. It translates to CASSQDWAVGYEQYF.

The chain links TRBV5-6 to TRBJ2-7; D could derive from TRBD1 or TRBD2 (6 bases each). The CDR3 is made up of 15 amino acids. V was cut by 3 bases and J by 5 bases, with 18 bases left in between. Germline lookup yields CDR1 SGHDT and CDR2 YYEEEE. CDR3 region: CASSSFWGAANEQYF. As DNA, the CDR3 is TGTGCCAGCAGCTCCTTTTGGGGGGCGGCCAACGAGCAGTACTTC.

This chain links TRBV30 with TRBJ1-1; the D is unclear. CDR3 length: 14 residues. Germline CDR1 is GTSNPN and CDR2 is SVGIG (reference sequence). The V end was cut by 0 bases, the J end by 1 base, with 9 bases between. CDR3 sequence reads: CAWSVGWGNTEAFF. DNA for the CDR3: TGTGCCTGGAGTGTAGGGTGGGGGAACACTGAAGCTTTCTTT.

The chain is built from TRBV2 and TRBJ1-5; the D is unclear. Trimming took off 5 bases at V and 8 bases at J, with 13 bases between the two ends. In germline, CDR1 is SNHLY, CDR2 FYNNEI. This CDR3 is 13 amino acids long. Written as DNA, the CDR3 is TGTGCCAGCAGTCCCCGTGTCCTGGAGCCCCAGCATTTT. This codes for CASSPRVLEPQHF.

This chain joins TRBV30 and TRBJ2-1; 7 nucleotides match TRBD1. CDR3 length: 11 residues. The V segment lost 4 bases and the J segment 6 bases; nucleotides outside the gene matches: 0. Germline V gene data show CDR1 as GTSNPN and CDR2 as SVGIG (reference sequence). CDR3 protein: CAWTGGNEQFF. In nucleotides, the CDR3 is TGTGCCTGGACAGGGGGCAATGAGCAGTTCTTC.

The V gene is TRBV19, the J gene TRBJ1-2; 12 positions match TRBD1. Per the germline V gene, CDR1 is LNHDA and CDR2 is SQIVND (reference sequence). CDR3 length: 14 residues. CDR3 bases: TGTGCTTCAAGCCAGGGACAGGGGGCGGAAGGCTACACCTTC. It yields the protein CASSQGQGAEGYTF. Combining the CDR3 with reference TRBV19 and TRBJ1-2 gives the whole variable domain DGGITQSPKYLFRKEGQNVTLSCEQNLNHDAMYWYRQDPGQGLRLIYYSQIVNDFQKGDIAEGYSVSREKKESFPLTVTSAQKNPTAFYLCASSQGQGAEGYTFGSGTRLTVV.

J is TRBJ2-3 and V is TRBV7-9; a weak D match, TRBD1 (5 bases). The CDR3 is 15 amino acids. In germline, CDR1 is SEHNR, CDR2 FQNEAQ (reference sequence). V was clipped by 3 bases and J by 0 bases, with 10 bases between them. In DNA form, the CDR3 reads TGTGCCAGCAGCTTCTGGGGCCGCAGCACAGATACGCAGTATTTT. Its translation is CASSFWGRSTDTQYF.

CDR3 in amino acids: CASSYPGFLGNEQFF. The CDR3 DNA reads TGTGCCAGCAGCTACCCGGGGTTCCTGGGCAATGAGCAGTTCTTC. The chain recombines TRBV5-6 with TRBJ2-1; D perhaps matches TRBD2 (5 bases). Trimming cost V 3 bases and J 6 bases, with 16 bases left between them. This CDR3 is built from 15 residues. The germline gives CDR1 SGHDT, CDR2 YYEEEE. Filled out from reference TRBV5-6 and TRBJ2-1, the complete variable domain reads DAGVTQSPTHLIKTRGQQVTLRCSPKSGHDTVSWYQQALGQGPQFIFQYYEEEERQRGNFPDRFSGHQFPNYSSELNVNALLLGDSALYLCASSYPGFLGNEQFFGPGTRLTVL.

This chain links TRBV2 with TRBJ1-4; D is ambiguous. The CDR3 sequence is 16 residues long. Germline V gives CDR1 SNHLY, CDR2 FYNNEI. Deletions cut 0 bases from V and 0 bases from J, with 8 bases between. CDR3 sequence reads: CASSEALVATNEKLFF. CDR3 DNA: TGTGCCAGCAGTGAAGCGCTAGTGGCAACTAATGAAAAACTGTTTTTT.

This rearrangement joins TRBV30 to TRBJ1-5; D possibly corresponds to TRBD1 (6 bases). CDR1 and CDR2 (germline): GTSNPN, SVGIG (reference sequence). The V gene lost 3 bases and the J gene lost 4 bases, with 13 bases spanning the gap. The CDR3 totals 14 residues. The CDR3 nucleotides read TGTGCCTGGAGGGACAGTCAGATTAATCAGCCCCAGCATTTT. It specifies CAWRDSQINQPQHF.

This clone was counted once. V usage is TRBV29-1 and J usage is TRBJ2-1; 9 positions match TRBD2. The CDR3 is 14 residues long. Trimming removed 5 bases from V and 3 bases from J; junction bases left unmatched: 5. Germline assignment: CDR1 SQVTM and CDR2 ANQGSEA. The chain's CDR3 is CSVKAGGGYNEQFF. The CDR3 nucleotides are TGCAGCGTTAAAGCGGGGGGAGGCTACAATGAGCAGTTCTTC.

The chain uses TRBV18 and TRBJ1-2; 9 positions agree with TRBD1. Unmatched junction bases numbered 6, after V lost 6 bases and J lost 4 bases. The CDR3 length is 14 residues. Germline CDR1 KGHSH, CDR2 LQKENI. CDR3 protein: CASSSGTGTYGYTF. The CDR3 DNA is TGTGCCAGCTCCTCCGGGACAGGGACCTATGGCTACACCTTC.

The CDR3 bases are TGTGCCAGCAGCTTAGGAGTGACGGGGGGCCCACACGGTACGCAGTATTTT. This translates into CASSLGVTGGPHGTQYF. The V call is TRBV7-9, the J call TRBJ2-3; the D gene is possibly TRBD2 (7 bases). Germline CDR1 reads SEHNR; CDR2 reads FQNEAQ (reference sequence). The CDR3 contains 17 residues. V was trimmed by 1 base and J by 8 bases, leaving 22 bases between them.

This clone was recorded a few times. The V and J genes are TRBV2 and TRBJ2-7, with 8 bases matching TRBD1. V was clipped by 2 bases and J by 5 bases; unmatched bases: 2. The CDR3 has 13 residues. Per germline, CDR1 SNHLY and CDR2 FYNNEI. CDR3 coding DNA: TGTGCCAGCAGTGAAATGGGACAGGACGAGCAGTACTTC. Encoded protein: CASSEMGQDEQYF.

The genes are TRBV18 and TRBJ1-1; 9 nucleotides agree with TRBD1. This CDR3 spans 15 amino acids. Germline CDR1 reads KGHSH; CDR2 reads LQKENI. Trimming cost V 6 bases and J 1 base; bases outside gene matches: 6. The CDR3 spells CASSYTGGTNTEAFF. The CDR3 DNA reads as TGTGCCAGCTCGTACACAGGGGGCACGAACACTGAAGCTTTCTTT.

The CDR3 sequence is CAISGEMGDEAFF. DNA of the CDR3: TGTGCCATCAGTGGGGAGATGGGGGATGAAGCTTTCTTT. V gene TRBV10-3 combines with J gene TRBJ1-1; possible D gene TRBD1, 5 bases. Per the germline V gene, CDR1 is ENHRY and CDR2 is SYGVKD. V was trimmed by 4 bases and J by 7 bases, leaving 13 bases between them. The CDR3 spans 13 residues.

The gene calls are TRBV6-1 and TRBJ2-5; D ambiguous. The CDR3 totals 14 residues. Germline lookup yields CDR1 MNHNS and CDR2 SASEGT. V was shortened by 8 bases and J by 2 bases, with 15 bases between the two germline ends. CDR3 nucleotide sequence: TGTGCCAGCCGCCGCCCACCAGCACAAGAGACCCAGTACTTC. Its translation: CASRRPPAQETQYF.

The rearrangement joins TRBV5-6 to TRBJ2-7; 9 positions match TRBD2. CDR1 and CDR2 from the germline V gene are SGHDT and YYEEEE. This CDR3 region has 15 residues. V shed 6 bases and J 3 bases; nucleotides not matched to a gene: 10. The DNA of the CDR3 is TGTGCCAGCAAGTTAGCGGGAGCACCCATCTACGAGCAGTACTTC. Translating it yields CASKLAGAPIYEQYF.

The rearrangement links TRBV6-1 to TRBJ2-5; weak D call: TRBD1 (6 bases). V lost 4 bases to trimming and J lost 6 bases, with 18 bases between them. CDR3 size: 15 residues. In germline, CDR1 is MNHNS, CDR2 SASEGT. The chain's CDR3 is CASSVGQGIRKTQYF. The CDR3 DNA reads as TGTGCCAGCAGTGTAGGGCAGGGGATTCGGAAGACCCAGTACTTC.

This sequence joins TRBV5-1 and TRBJ2-5; weak D call: TRBD1 (5 bases). CDR3 size: 15 residues. In germline, CDR1 is SGHRS, CDR2 YFSETQ. Trimming removed 4 bases at V and 1 base at J, with 14 bases between. This CDR3 reads CASSRFWGGQETQYF. CDR3 sequence (DNA): TGCGCCAGCAGCCGGTTCTGGGGCGGCCAAGAGACCCAGTACTTC.

The chain recombines TRBV7-9 with TRBJ2-3; 9 nucleotides match TRBD2. Germline V gene sequence: CDR1 SEHNR, CDR2 FQNEAQ (reference sequence). This CDR3 has 16 residues. The V and J ends lost 5 bases and 4 bases, in that order; junction bases with no gene match: 10. This CDR3 reads CASSAQGLAGADTQYF. The CDR3 region has the DNA TGTGCCAGCAGCGCCCAGGGGTTAGCGGGAGCAGATACGCAGTATTTT.